The T cell receptor beta chain described here comes from a study of CD8 T cells in Susac syndrome. Sequencing of TCR beta was carried out in blood CD8+ and CD4+ T cells. Points from the study as a whole: In total CD8+ repertoires, over 15 Susac-specific public clones were found, and in CD8+ TEMRA repertoires, a few were found.

Details on this clonotype: Its specificity is not known.

In germline, CDR1 is MNHEY, CDR2 SVGAGI. V was clipped by 2 bases and J by 2 bases; unmatched bases: 0. CDR3 length equals 16 residues. Random-hexamer reverse transcription was applied to roughly 0.5 to 1 ug RNA. immunoSEQ multiplex PCR amplified TCR beta CDR3 across 54 Vbeta, 13 Jbeta. TCRdb re-derived calls from the immunoSEQ multiplex PCR reads in MiXCR, one entry per CDR3 protein. This table holds 84,000 or so distinct CDR3 sequences, approximately 96% found once. The chain joins TRBV6-5 to TRBJ2-6; 10 bases line up with TRBD1. The clonotype originates from a human donor with Susac syndrome. Sequencing was carried out using CD8+ T cells from PBMCs. The CDR3 nucleotides are TGTGCCAGCAGTTACGGGACAGGGGCTGGGGCCAACGTCCTGACTTTC. Encoded protein: CASSYGTGAGANVLTF.